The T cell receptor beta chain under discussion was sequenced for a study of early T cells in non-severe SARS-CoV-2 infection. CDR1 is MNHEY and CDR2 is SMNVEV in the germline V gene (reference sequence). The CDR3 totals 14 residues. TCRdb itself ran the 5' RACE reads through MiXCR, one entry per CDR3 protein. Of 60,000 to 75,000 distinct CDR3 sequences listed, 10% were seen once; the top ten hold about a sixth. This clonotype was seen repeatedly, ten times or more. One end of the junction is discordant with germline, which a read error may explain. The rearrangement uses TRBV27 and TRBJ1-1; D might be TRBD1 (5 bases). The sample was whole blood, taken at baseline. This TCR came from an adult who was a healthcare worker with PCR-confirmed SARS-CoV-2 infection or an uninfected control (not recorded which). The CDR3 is CASRPNNRNSEAFF. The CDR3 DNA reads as TGTGCCAGCAGACCGAATAACAGGAACTCTGAAGCTTTCTTT.